A single T cell receptor beta chain is shown here with its context. The antigen is undetermined. Other DNA sequences from this sample encode an identical CDR3 as well. These data are taken from a study of cytomegalovirus exposure and HLA in healthy donors. Study-wide points: In an earlier analysis, productive rearrangement rates for most beta V segments clustered near 87% or 30%.

Looked up from germline, CDR1 is MDHEN and CDR2 is SYDVKM. The CDR3 sequence is 15 residues long. Trimming removed 3 bases at V and 3 bases at J, with 11 bases between. The PCR ran on 60 Vbeta and 13 Jbeta primers. The assay was immunoSEQ multiplex PCR, and TCRdb's table has in-frame clones only and misses some. The data hold around 100,000 clones, with 75% observed a single time. The chain is built from TRBV28 and TRBJ2-2, with D possibly matching TRBD2 (5 bases). The TCR sequence derives from a woman aged 18-29 years in good health and CMV-seropositive. Sequencing was performed on PBMCs. DNA of the CDR3: TGTGCCAGCAGTTTGGGCGGGTCGCACACCGGGGAGCTGTTTTTT. Encoded protein: CASSLGGSHTGELFF.